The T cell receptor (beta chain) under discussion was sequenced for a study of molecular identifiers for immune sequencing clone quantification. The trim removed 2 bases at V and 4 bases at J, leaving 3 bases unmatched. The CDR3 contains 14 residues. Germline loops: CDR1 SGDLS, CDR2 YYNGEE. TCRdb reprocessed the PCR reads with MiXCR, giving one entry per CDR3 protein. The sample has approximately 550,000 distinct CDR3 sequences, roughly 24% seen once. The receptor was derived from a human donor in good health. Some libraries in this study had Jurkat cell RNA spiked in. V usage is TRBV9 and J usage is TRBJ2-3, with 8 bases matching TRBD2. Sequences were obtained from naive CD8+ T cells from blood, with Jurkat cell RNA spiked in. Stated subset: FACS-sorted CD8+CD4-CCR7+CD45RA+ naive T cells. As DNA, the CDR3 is TGTGCCAGCAGCGTTAGCGGGGAGTCAGATACGCAGTATTTT. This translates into CASSVSGESDTQYF.